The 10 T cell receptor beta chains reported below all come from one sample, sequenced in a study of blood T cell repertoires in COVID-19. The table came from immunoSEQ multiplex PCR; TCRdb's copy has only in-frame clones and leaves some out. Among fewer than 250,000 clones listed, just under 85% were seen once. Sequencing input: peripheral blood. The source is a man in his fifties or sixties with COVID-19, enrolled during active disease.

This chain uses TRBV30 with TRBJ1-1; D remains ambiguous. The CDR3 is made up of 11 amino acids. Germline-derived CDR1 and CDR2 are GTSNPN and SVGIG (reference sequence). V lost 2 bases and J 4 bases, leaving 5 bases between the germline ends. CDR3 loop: CAWSRVTEAFF. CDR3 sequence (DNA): TGTGCCTGGAGTCGGGTCACTGAAGCTTTCTTT.

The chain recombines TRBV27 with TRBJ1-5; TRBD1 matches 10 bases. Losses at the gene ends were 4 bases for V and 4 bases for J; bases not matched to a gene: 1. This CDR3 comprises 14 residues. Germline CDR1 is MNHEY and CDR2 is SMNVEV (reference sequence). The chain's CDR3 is CASSSGQGNQPQHF. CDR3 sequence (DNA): TGTGCCAGCAGTTCGGGACAGGGGAATCAGCCCCAGCATTTT.

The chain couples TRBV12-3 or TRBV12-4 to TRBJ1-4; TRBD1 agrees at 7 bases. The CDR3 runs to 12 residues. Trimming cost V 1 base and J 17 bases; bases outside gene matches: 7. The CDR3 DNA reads TGTGCCAGCAGTTTAGATATGGGACAGCCTTTTTTT. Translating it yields CASSLDMGQPFF.

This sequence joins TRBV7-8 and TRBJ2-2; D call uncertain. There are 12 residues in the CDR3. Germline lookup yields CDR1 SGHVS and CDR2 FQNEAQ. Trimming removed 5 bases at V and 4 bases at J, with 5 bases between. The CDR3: CASSPVTGELFF. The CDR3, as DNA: TGTGCCAGCAGCCCGGTCACCGGGGAGCTGTTTTTT.

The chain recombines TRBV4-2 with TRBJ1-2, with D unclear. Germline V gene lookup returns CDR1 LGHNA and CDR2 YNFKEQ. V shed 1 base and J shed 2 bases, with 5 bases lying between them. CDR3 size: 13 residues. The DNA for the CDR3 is TGTGCCAGCAGCCAAGGGCAGAACTATGGCTACACCTTC. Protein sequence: CASSQGQNYGYTF.

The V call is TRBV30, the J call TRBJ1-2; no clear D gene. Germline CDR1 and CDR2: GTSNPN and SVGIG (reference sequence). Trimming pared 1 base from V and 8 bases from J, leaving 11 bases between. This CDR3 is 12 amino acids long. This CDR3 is CAWSGSVWGYTF. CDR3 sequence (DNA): TGTGCCTGGAGTGGGTCGGTTTGGGGCTACACCTTC.

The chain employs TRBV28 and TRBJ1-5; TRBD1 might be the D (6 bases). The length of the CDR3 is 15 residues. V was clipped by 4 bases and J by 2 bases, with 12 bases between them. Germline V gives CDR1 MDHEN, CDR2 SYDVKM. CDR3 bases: TGTGCCAGCAGTTCCACAGGGTTCGGCAATCAGCCCCAGCATTTT. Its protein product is CASSSTGFGNQPQHF. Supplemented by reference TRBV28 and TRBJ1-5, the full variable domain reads DVKVTQSSRYLVKRTGEKVFLECVQDMDHENMFWYRQDPGLGLRLIYFSYDVKMKEKGDIPEGYSVSREKKERFSLILESASTNQTSMYLCASSSTGFGNQPQHFGDGTRLSIL.

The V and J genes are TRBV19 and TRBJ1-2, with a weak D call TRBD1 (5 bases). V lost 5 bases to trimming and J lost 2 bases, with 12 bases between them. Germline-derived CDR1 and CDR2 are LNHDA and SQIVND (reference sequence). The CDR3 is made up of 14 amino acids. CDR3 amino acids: CASSLSAGNYGYTF. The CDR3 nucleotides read TGTGCCAGTAGTCTCTCGGCAGGGAACTATGGCTACACCTTC.

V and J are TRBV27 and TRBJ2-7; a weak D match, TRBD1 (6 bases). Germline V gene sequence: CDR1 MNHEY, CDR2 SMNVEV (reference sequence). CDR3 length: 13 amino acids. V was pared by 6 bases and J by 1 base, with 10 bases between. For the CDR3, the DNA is TGTGCCAGCAGGAGGGACATATCCTACGAGCAGTACTTC. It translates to CASRRDISYEQYF.

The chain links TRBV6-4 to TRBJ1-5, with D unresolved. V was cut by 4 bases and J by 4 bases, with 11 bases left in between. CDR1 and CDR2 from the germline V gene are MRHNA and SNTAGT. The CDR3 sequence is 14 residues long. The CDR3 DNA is TGTGCCAGCAGTGTCAGAGGAGAGAATCAGCCCCAGCATTTT. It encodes CASSVRGENQPQHF.